Presented here are 5 T cell receptor beta chains from one specimen sequenced in a study of blood T cells in healthy people across ages. Together with a sample-barcoded 5' primer, a J-beta primer mix was included in a second PCR lasting 7 to 11 cycles. Each CDR3 protein gets one entry after TCRdb re-called the 5' RACE reads with MiXCR. The profile shows about 780,000 distinct CDR3 sequences, around 62% of them singletons. The specimen was blood. All receptors derive from a man in his thirties or forties in good health.

The J gene is TRBJ2-3, the V gene TRBV20-1, with 11 bases fitting TRBD2. The CDR3 has 14 residues. CDR1 and CDR2 (germline): DFQATT, SNEGSKA (reference sequence). V lost 5 bases and J lost 3; bases outside the gene matches: 4. This chain's CDR3 is CSAVTSGVTDTQYF. CDR3 coding DNA: TGCAGTGCTGTGACTAGCGGGGTGACAGATACGCAGTATTTT.

A word on this clonotype: A read error may account for a junction end that differs from germline. The rearrangement links TRBV7-8 to TRBJ2-7; TRBD1 matches at 7 bases. The CDR3 has 16 residues. Germline CDR1 is SGHVS and CDR2 is FQNEAQ. The CDR3: CACSLALGQVNYEQYF. CDR3 DNA sequence: TGTGCCTGCAGCTTAGCCCTCGGACAGGTCAACTACGAGCAGTACTTC.

The genes are TRBV3-1 and TRBJ2-1; 10 bases fit TRBD2. The length of the CDR3 is 17 residues. The J segment lost 8 bases and the V segment lost 1 base, leaving 11 bases of the junction unmatched. CDR1 and CDR2 from the germline V gene are LGHDT and YNNKEL (reference sequence). CDR3 residues: CASSQGLAGEKPYEQFF. The CDR3 bases are TGTGCCAGCAGCCAAGGGCTAGCGGGGGAGAAGCCATATGAGCAGTTCTTC.

The chain links TRBV7-9 to TRBJ2-1; D call uncertain. With 3 bases removed from V and 3 bases from J, the gap between germline ends came to 9 bases. Germline V gene sequence: CDR1 SEHNR, CDR2 FQNEAQ (reference sequence). The CDR3 spans 14 residues. The CDR3: CASSFIGLYNEQFF. The CDR3 region has the DNA TGTGCCAGCAGCTTTATCGGCCTCTACAATGAGCAGTTCTTC.

There are a few counts of this clonotype. The chain carries TRBV29-1 and TRBJ2-7, with 10 bases matching TRBD2. CDR3 length: 13 amino acids. Germline V gene data show CDR1 as SQVTM and CDR2 as ANQGSEA. Germline trimming cut 6 bases from V and 4 bases from J; bases unmatched to any gene: 6. CDR3 DNA: TGCAGCGTCGCTAGCGGGGGTGGGTACGAGCAGTACTTC. This sequence encodes CSVASGGGYEQYF.